The present TCR beta chain was sequenced within a study of PD-L1 blockade in urothelial cancer. Study-wide results and limits: Patients with durable benefit had greater blood expansion of tumor-associated TCR clones 3 weeks into treatment.

This sample's time point: peripheral blood 6 weeks after treatment start. Clones were read by immunoSEQ multiplex PCR, and TCRdb kept only the in-frame ones, dropping some. This repertoire shows more than 60,000 clones, more than 70% found once; its top ten account for around 11%. This CDR3 contains 17 residues. The V segment lost 5 bases and the J segment 2 bases; nucleotides outside the gene matches: 10. Germline V gives CDR1 SGHTA, CDR2 FQGNSA. A note on this clone: Its antigen is still unknown.

The TCR sequence derives from a man aged 55-75 years with urothelial cancer. J is TRBJ2-3 and V is TRBV7-2, with 10 bases that match TRBD2. The sequences come from PBMCs, collected around atezolizumab (anti-PD-L1) treatment. The CDR3 DNA reads as TGTGCCAGCAGCCCTCAAACTAGCGGGGAGTTCACAGATACGCAGTATTTT. Encoded protein: CASSPQTSGEFTDTQYF.